Listed here are 7 T cell receptor beta chains from one sample, sequenced in a study of early T cells in non-severe SARS-CoV-2 infection. TCRdb re-analysed the 5' RACE reads in MiXCR, keeping a single row per CDR3 protein. Of about 72,000 distinct CDR3 sequences in the sample, around 8.7% were seen once. Sequencing used whole blood. The receptors shown here come from an adult who was a healthcare worker with PCR-confirmed SARS-CoV-2 infection or an uninfected control (not recorded which).

V is TRBV6-1 and J is TRBJ2-1; 12 bases are a match to TRBD1. The V and J ends lost 7 bases and 8 bases, in that order; junction bases with no gene match: 6. CDR3 length equals 14 residues. In germline, CDR1 is MNHNS, CDR2 SASEGT. The CDR3 reads CASKWDRGRDEQFF. CDR3 in DNA: TGTGCCAGCAAGTGGGACAGGGGGCGGGATGAGCAGTTCTTC.

The V gene is TRBV2, the J gene TRBJ2-1; D may be TRBD1 or TRBD2 (6 bases each). The CDR3 loop spans 16 amino acids. Germline assignment: CDR1 SNHLY and CDR2 FYNNEI. V shed 6 bases and J shed 0 bases, with 15 bases lying between them. The CDR3 DNA is TGTGCCAGCAGGAGGGGGGCGGTGAGCTCCTACAATGAGCAGTTCTTC. Translated: CASRRGAVSSYNEQFF.

This clonotype was seen a handful of times. The rearrangement uses TRBV7-9 and TRBJ2-3; TRBD2 matches 7 bases. Losses at the gene ends were 5 bases for V and 4 bases for J; bases not matched to a gene: 6. The CDR3 sequence is 14 residues long. Germline CDR1 is SEHNR and CDR2 is FQNEAQ (reference sequence). The CDR3 region is CASSSGMDPDTQYF. DNA for the CDR3: TGTGCCAGCAGCAGCGGGATGGATCCAGATACGCAGTATTTT.

The V and J genes are TRBV11-2 and TRBJ2-1; tentative D call: TRBD2 (6 bases). The V end lost 1 base, the J end lost 5 bases, and 12 bases lay between the germline ends. CDR3 length: 15 amino acids. In germline, CDR1 is SGHAT, CDR2 FQNNGV. CDR3 nucleotides: TGTGCCAGCAGCTTAGCCGGGAGAGGCAACAATGAGCAGTTCTTC. Its protein is CASSLAGRGNNEQFF.

This chain links TRBV7-9 with TRBJ2-5, with a possible D match to TRBD1 (5 bases). V was cut by 2 bases and J by 3 bases, with 13 bases left in between. The CDR3 contains 15 residues. CDR1 and CDR2 (germline): SEHNR, FQNEAQ (reference sequence). The CDR3 is CASSLPSAGKETQYF. The CDR3 DNA is TGTGCCAGCAGCTTACCATCCGCAGGGAAAGAGACCCAGTACTTC.

This clonotype was seen more than once but under ten times. The chain has TRBV4-2 and TRBJ1-5; no clear D. The germline CDR1 and CDR2 sequences are LGHNA and YNFKEQ. The CDR3 totals 13 residues. The V gene lost 0 bases and the J gene lost 8 bases, with 8 bases spanning the gap. The CDR3 loop reads CASSQESGKPQHF. The CDR3 DNA is TGTGCCAGCAGCCAAGAATCGGGGAAGCCCCAGCATTTT.

This clonotype was detected only a few times. CDR3 nucleotides: TGTGCCAGCAGTTTAGGGACTAGCGGCAATGAGCAGTTCTTC. Protein sequence: CASSLGTSGNEQFF. The J gene is TRBJ2-1, the V gene TRBV27; TRBD2 aligns across 11 bases. This CDR3 spans 14 amino acids. The trim removed 2 bases at V and 6 bases at J, leaving 0 bases unmatched. The germline gives CDR1 MNHEY, CDR2 SMNVEV (reference sequence).